The 12 T cell receptor beta chains below were found in one sample sequenced in a study of cytomegalovirus exposure and HLA in healthy donors. With 60 Vbeta and 13 Jbeta primers, the PCR was carried out. Some clones are missing from TCRdb's copy, which holds only in-frame ones; the method was immunoSEQ multiplex PCR. This sample carries under 200,000 clones, approximately 73% of them seen once, and the ten largest clones take roughly 1.5%. The material sequenced was PBMCs. Receptor source: a man aged 50 or older in good health and CMV-seronegative.

The count of this clone is one. DNA of the CDR3: TGTGCCAGCACTACAGGGGAGCGCCTCTATGGCTACACCTTC. Its translation: CASTTGERLYGYTF. J is TRBJ1-2 and V is TRBV6-5; TRBD1 matches at 7 bases. This CDR3 contains 14 residues. The J segment lost 4 bases and the V segment lost 7 bases, leaving 9 bases of the junction unmatched. Germline-derived CDR1 and CDR2 are MNHEY and SVGAGI.

The rearrangement links TRBV5-6 to TRBJ1-2; tentative D call: TRBD1 (6 bases). Trimming took 3 bases from V and 0 from J, leaving 12 bases between them. Germline V gives CDR1 SGHDT, CDR2 YYEEEE. This CDR3 has 15 amino acids. The CDR3 nucleotides are TGTGCCAGCAGCTGGGGAGACAGGCCTAACTATGGCTACACCTTC. This codes for CASSWGDRPNYGYTF.

This rearrangement joins TRBV19 to TRBJ2-3, with 7 bases that match TRBD2. V was clipped by 9 bases and J by 4 bases; unmatched bases: 16. The germline V gene encodes CDR1 LNHDA and CDR2 SQIVND (reference sequence). CDR3 length equals 16 residues. In DNA, the CDR3 is TGTGCCAGGATACGGGGGGTCTTTTACTCATCAGATACGCAGTATTTT. It specifies CARIRGVFYSSDTQYF.

The rearrangement joins TRBV28 to TRBJ1-6; 7 bases are a match to TRBD1. This CDR3 region has 16 residues. Unmatched junction bases numbered 8, after V lost 3 bases and J lost 6 bases. Germline-derived CDR1 and CDR2 are MDHEN and SYDVKM. In DNA form, the CDR3 reads TGTGCCAGCAGTTTCCACCTAACAGGGGTTAATTCACCCCTCCACTTT. Its translation is CASSFHLTGVNSPLHF.

The chain links TRBV5-1 to TRBJ1-5; 7 bases are a match to TRBD1. Trimming cost V 0 bases and J 2 bases; bases outside gene matches: 14. This CDR3 has 19 residues. In germline, CDR1 is SGHRS, CDR2 YFSETQ. The chain's CDR3 is CASSLGGTGTEGRNQPQHF. CDR3 DNA: TGCGCCAGCAGCTTGGGAGGGACCGGGACAGAGGGGCGCAATCAGCCCCAGCATTTT.

The rearrangement uses TRBV5-6 and TRBJ2-1; a weak D match, TRBD1 (6 bases). V was shortened by 5 bases and J by 4 bases, with 19 bases between the two germline ends. CDR1 and CDR2 (germline): SGHDT, YYEEEE. The CDR3 is made up of 16 amino acids. CDR3 region: CASSKTGYTDYNEQFF. CDR3 coding DNA: TGTGCCAGCAGTAAAACAGGGTATACGGATTACAATGAGCAGTTCTTC.

This chain uses TRBV11-2 with TRBJ1-5, with a weak D call TRBD1 (5 bases). There are 15 residues in the CDR3. CDR1 is SGHAT, CDR2 FQNNGV, per germline. V shed 4 bases and J shed 3 bases, with 13 bases lying between them. The chain's CDR3 is CASSSTTGVNQPQHF. CDR3 nucleotide sequence: TGTGCCAGCAGCTCAACAACGGGGGTCAATCAGCCCCAGCATTTT. Filled out from reference TRBV11-2 and TRBJ1-5, the complete variable domain reads EAGVAQSPRYKIIEKRQSVAFWCNPISGHATLYWYQQILGQGPKLLIQFQNNGVVDDSQLPKDRFSAERLKGVDSTLKIQPAKLEDSAVYLCASSSTTGVNQPQHFGDGTRLSIL.

The chain has TRBV5-1 and TRBJ2-1; unclear D gene. The germline V gene has CDR1 SGHRS and CDR2 YFSETQ. Deletions cut 2 bases from V and 0 bases from J, with 12 bases between. The CDR3 has 16 amino acids. CDR3 sequence: CASSFGGESSYNEQFF. The CDR3, as DNA: TGCGCCAGCAGCTTCGGCGGTGAGAGCTCCTACAATGAGCAGTTCTTC.

The V and J genes are TRBV6-5 and TRBJ2-7, with TRBD1 matching over 7 bases. CDR1 and CDR2 (germline): MNHEY, SVGAGI. Trimming removed 2 bases from V and 3 bases from J; junction bases left unmatched: 7. The CDR3 spans 15 residues. The CDR3 DNA sequence: TGTGCCAGCAGTTACGACAGGGAAGTAAACTACGAGCAGTACTTC. Its protein product is CASSYDREVNYEQYF.

The chain recombines TRBV27 with TRBJ1-1; TRBD1 might be the D (5 bases). The CDR3 spans 15 residues. The ends were cut back, 6 bases at V and 6 bases at J, with 20 bases in the middle. The germline gives CDR1 MNHEY, CDR2 SMNVEV (reference sequence). CDR3 protein: CASSRNRSLPPEAFF. The CDR3 DNA reads TGTGCCAGCAGCCGTAACAGGTCTTTGCCACCTGAAGCTTTCTTT.

The chain couples TRBV11-2 to TRBJ2-1; 15 nucleotides align to TRBD2. The CDR3 spans 17 residues. V shed 4 bases and J 7 bases; nucleotides not matched to a gene: 8. Germline assignment: CDR1 SGHAT and CDR2 FQNNGV. This CDR3 is CASSSAGLAGGGNEQFF. CDR3 DNA: TGTGCCAGCAGCTCCGCGGGACTAGCGGGGGGTGGTAATGAGCAGTTCTTC.

This clone was seen only once. This rearrangement joins TRBV7-9 to TRBJ1-1; 11 bases agree with TRBD1. The CDR3 is 16 amino acids. V was pared by 2 bases and J by 5 bases, with 7 bases of the junction left unmatched. Looked up from germline, CDR1 is SEHNR and CDR2 is FQNEAQ (reference sequence). The CDR3: CASSLRDRGSFTEAFF. CDR3 in DNA: TGTGCCAGCAGCTTACGGGACAGGGGGAGTTTTACTGAAGCTTTCTTT. The full variable domain, with the rest looked up from reference TRBV7-9 and TRBJ1-1, is DTGVSQNPRHKITKRGQNVTFRCDPISEHNRLYWYRQTLGQGPEFLTYFQNEAQLEKSRLLSDRFSAERPKGSFSTLEIQRTEQGDSAMYLCASSLRDRGSFTEAFFGQGTRLTVV.